One and the same sample provided the 24 T cell receptor beta chains below, sequenced in a study of T cell repertoires in cytomegalovirus infection. One entry per CDR3 protein results from TCRdb running MiXCR on the reads. The profile covers roughly 150,000 distinct CDR3 sequences, with 15% to 20% appearing a single time and approximately 18% taken by the ten largest. Source material: CD8+ T cells from PBMCs. Receptor source: a human donor in good health (CMV status not recorded). Some clones in this sample may be carry-over from other donors' samples.

This chain joins TRBV7-1 and TRBJ1-3; D might be TRBD1 (6 bases). TRBV7-1 is filed as an ORF, its function uncertain. Trimming stripped 5 bases from V and 0 bases from J, with 14 bases between. The CDR3 runs 16 residues. CDR3 amino acids: CASSPIPDSSGNTIYF. The CDR3 DNA reads TGTGCCAGCAGCCCTATACCGGACAGCTCTGGAAACACCATATATTTT.

The genes are TRBV28 and TRBJ2-7, with D unclear. Germline CDR1 is MDHEN and CDR2 is SYDVKM. The CDR3 length is 12 residues. The V gene lost 2 bases and the J gene lost 7 bases, with 9 bases spanning the gap. The CDR3 here is CASSLELREQYF. CDR3 in DNA: TGTGCCAGCAGTTTAGAATTGAGGGAGCAGTACTTC.

This clonotype was observed a handful of times. This sequence joins TRBV6-2 or TRBV6-3 and TRBJ2-4, with D possibly being TRBD2 (5 bases). V lost 5 bases and J lost 8, with 19 bases in between. This CDR3 comprises 15 residues. Germline lookup yields CDR1 MNHEY and CDR2 SVGEGT. CDR3 sequence (DNA): TGTGCCAGCAGTATGACTCCAGGCTCGAGGGACATTCAGTACTTC. Protein: CASSMTPGSRDIQYF.

The CDR3 here is CSALPLEDLYEQYF. In nucleotides, the CDR3 is TGCAGTGCCCTGCCATTAGAGGACCTCTACGAGCAGTACTTC. The chain uses TRBV20-1 and TRBJ2-7, with D uncertain. The CDR3 extends over 14 amino acids. V dropped 6 bases and J dropped 3 bases, with 18 bases sitting between them. The germline V gene has CDR1 DFQATT and CDR2 SNEGSKA (reference sequence).

This clonotype has more than one count but fewer than ten. The rearrangement uses TRBV4-1 and TRBJ1-1, with D unresolved. The germline CDR1 and CDR2 sequences are MGHRA and YSYEKL. This CDR3 comprises 14 residues. V was pared by 2 bases and J by 5 bases, with 12 bases between. The CDR3 nucleotides read TGCGCCAGCAGCCAAAAAAATGGTGAGACTGAAGCTTTCTTT. Residues: CASSQKNGETEAFF.

This chain joins TRBV18 and TRBJ2-7, with D unclear. Germline CDR1 and CDR2: KGHSH and LQKENI. Trimming cost V 0 bases and J 0 bases, with 6 bases left between them. The CDR3 has 14 amino acids. The CDR3 protein is CASSPPTDSYEQYF. In DNA, the CDR3 is TGTGCCAGCTCACCACCGACGGACTCCTACGAGCAGTACTTC.

V and J are TRBV7-8 and TRBJ2-7; TRBD1 agrees at 10 bases. Per the germline V gene, CDR1 is SGHVS and CDR2 is FQNEAQ. This CDR3 spans 20 amino acids. Losses at the gene ends were 5 bases for V and 0 bases for J; bases not matched to a gene: 19. The CDR3 nucleotides read TGTGCCAGCAGCCCAGGGACAGGGGTCGAGGTCAGGACTAGCTCCTACGAGCAGTACTTC. Residues: CASSPGTGVEVRTSSYEQYF.

This clonotype occurred a few times. J is TRBJ2-2 and V is TRBV19; 8 bases map to TRBD2. The V segment lost 6 bases and the J segment 3 bases; nucleotides outside the gene matches: 6. The CDR3 is 15 residues long. In germline, CDR1 is LNHDA, CDR2 SQIVND (reference sequence). The chain's CDR3 is CASRASGSDTGELFF. CDR3 bases: TGTGCCAGTAGAGCCAGCGGGAGCGACACCGGGGAGCTGTTTTTT.

There are many counts of this clonotype. J is TRBJ1-6 and V is TRBV29-1, with D maybe TRBD1 (6 bases). Germline CDR1 and CDR2: SQVTM and ANQGSEA. This CDR3 contains 13 residues. Trimming removed 6 bases at V and 6 bases at J, with 12 bases between. The CDR3 sequence is CSVGGRGNSPLHF. CDR3 nucleotides: TGCAGCGTGGGGGGCAGGGGTAATTCACCCCTCCACTTT.

The rearrangement links TRBV4-2 to TRBJ1-3, with no clear D. This CDR3 region has 14 residues. The ends were cut back, 4 bases at V and 0 bases at J, with 7 bases in the middle. Germline V lookup: CDR1 LGHNA, CDR2 YNFKEQ. The CDR3 loop is CASSPVISGNTIYF. DNA of the CDR3: TGTGCCAGCAGCCCCGTCATCTCTGGAAACACCATATATTTT.

The J gene is TRBJ1-5, the V gene TRBV3-1, with a possible D match to TRBD1 (5 bases). Germline CDR1 LGHDT, CDR2 YNNKEL (reference sequence). This CDR3 is built from 16 residues. Trimming pared 1 base from V and 1 base from J, leaving 11 bases between. The CDR3 reads CASSQGLWGSNQPQHF. DNA for the CDR3: TGTGCCAGCAGCCAAGGGCTCTGGGGCAGCAATCAGCCCCAGCATTTT.

The chain recombines TRBV7-9 with TRBJ1-4; no clear D. CDR3 length equals 13 residues. In germline, CDR1 is SEHNR, CDR2 FQNEAQ (reference sequence). V shed 7 bases and J shed 0 bases, with 6 bases lying between them. CDR3 DNA sequence: TGTGCCAGCAACAGCCCAACTAATGAAAAACTGTTTTTT. Its translation is CASNSPTNEKLFF.

This clonotype was detected ten times or more. This chain links TRBV7-2 with TRBJ1-1; D is unresolved. Germline V CDR1 and CDR2: SGHTA, FQGNSA. V was trimmed by 4 bases and J by 4 bases, leaving 16 bases between them. This CDR3 is built from 15 residues. The CDR3 reads CASSSRTLRSTEAFF. The CDR3 region has the DNA TGTGCCAGCAGCTCGCGGACCTTACGGAGCACTGAAGCTTTCTTT.

This clonotype was seen a handful of times. The rearrangement uses TRBV7-2 and TRBJ2-7; 7 bases fit TRBD2. The CDR3 contains 15 residues. The junction had 11 bases not matched to a gene; V was cut back by 6 bases and J by 3 bases. CDR1 and CDR2 (germline): SGHTA, FQGNSA. CDR3 in DNA: TGTGCCAGCAGTCGAACCGGGACTACCAGCTACGAGCAGTACTTC. Its protein is CASSRTGTTSYEQYF.

In this sample, this clonotype turned up many times. This chain connects TRBV6-1 to TRBJ2-7; D may be TRBD2 (5 bases). The CDR3 contains 13 residues. The V end lost 6 bases, the J end lost 0 bases, and 9 bases lay between the germline ends. Germline CDR1 is MNHNS and CDR2 is SASEGT. The CDR3 DNA reads TGTGCCAGCAGATACGGGAACTCCTACGAGCAGTACTTC. It is translated as CASRYGNSYEQYF.

The chain recombines TRBV20-1 with TRBJ1-2, with D unresolved. CDR3 length: 16 amino acids. The germline V and J ends were trimmed by 0 bases and 0 bases, with 14 bases remaining between them. Germline V gene data show CDR1 as DFQATT and CDR2 as SNEGSKA (reference sequence). This chain's CDR3 is CSARDVAGHPNYGYTF. In DNA, the CDR3 is TGCAGTGCTAGAGATGTTGCCGGGCATCCTAACTATGGCTACACCTTC.

This clonotype occurred a few times. The rearrangement joins TRBV28 to TRBJ1-5, with a tentative D call TRBD1 (5 bases). The CDR3 has 13 amino acids. Trimming stripped 5 bases from V and 7 bases from J, with 12 bases between. The germline V gene has CDR1 MDHEN and CDR2 SYDVKM. In nucleotides, the CDR3 is TGTGCCAGCAGTATTGGGAGGACACAGCCCCAGCATTTT. It specifies CASSIGRTQPQHF.

V gene TRBV28 combines with J gene TRBJ2-7, with D possibly being TRBD1 (6 bases). The V end lost 6 bases, the J end lost 9 bases, and 21 bases lay between the germline ends. Germline CDR1 is MDHEN and CDR2 is SYDVKM. The CDR3 is 14 amino acids. CDR3 amino acids: CASSVRDKTLGQYF. CDR3 DNA: TGTGCCAGCAGCGTCAGGGACAAAACCTTGGGGCAGTACTTC.

This clonotype was found a few times. The chain joins TRBV7-8 to TRBJ1-3; D gene unclear. V was shortened by 2 bases and J by 1 base, with 6 bases between the two germline ends. The CDR3 loop spans 14 amino acids. From germline, CDR1 is SGHVS and CDR2 FQNEAQ. The CDR3 DNA reads as TGTGCCAGCAGCTTAAGAGATTCTGGAAACACCATATATTTT. It specifies CASSLRDSGNTIYF.

This clonotype was found a few times. The genes are TRBV6-5 and TRBJ2-2; D gene unclear. V dropped 3 bases and J dropped 1 base, with 6 bases sitting between them. The CDR3 has 14 residues. The germline V gene encodes CDR1 MNHEY and CDR2 SVGAGI. The CDR3, as DNA: TGTGCCAGCAGTTATACGGTGAACACCGGGGAGCTGTTTTTT. This translates into CASSYTVNTGELFF.

The chain joins TRBV7-9 to TRBJ2-7, with 9 bases identical to TRBD1. The CDR3 runs to 15 residues. Trimming at V came to 5 bases and at J to 3 bases, leaving 8 bases not matched to a gene. Germline CDR1 reads SEHNR; CDR2 reads FQNEAQ (reference sequence). CDR3: CASSPDRGAVYEQYF. The CDR3 DNA follows: TGTGCCAGCAGCCCTGACAGGGGGGCGGTCTACGAGCAGTACTTC.

This clonotype has only a few counts. J is TRBJ2-2 and V is TRBV19; D remains ambiguous. CDR3 length: 14 residues. The V gene lost 6 bases and the J gene lost 2 bases, with 10 bases spanning the gap. Germline lookup yields CDR1 LNHDA and CDR2 SQIVND (reference sequence). DNA for the CDR3: TGTGCCAGTAGCTTATACCCTAACACCGGGGAGCTGTTTTTT. This encodes CASSLYPNTGELFF.

This clonotype has a handful of counts. The V and J genes are TRBV20-1 and TRBJ2-1, with D tentatively TRBD2 (5 bases). Germline loops: CDR1 DFQATT, CDR2 SNEGSKA (reference sequence). This CDR3 contains 12 residues. With 2 bases removed from V and 8 bases from J, the gap between germline ends came to 10 bases. The chain's CDR3 is CSARSRSDEQFF. CDR3 DNA sequence: TGCAGTGCTAGATCCCGTAGCGATGAGCAGTTCTTC.

This clonotype turned up a few times. This chain joins TRBV14 and TRBJ1-1; D gene uncertain. Trimming removed 3 bases at V and 2 bases at J, with 16 bases between. From germline, CDR1 is SGHDN and CDR2 FVKESK. This CDR3 has 16 amino acids. The CDR3 nucleotides read TGTGCCAGCAGCCACCCAACAGATACGGAAAACACTGAAGCTTTCTTT. It is translated as CASSHPTDTENTEAFF.